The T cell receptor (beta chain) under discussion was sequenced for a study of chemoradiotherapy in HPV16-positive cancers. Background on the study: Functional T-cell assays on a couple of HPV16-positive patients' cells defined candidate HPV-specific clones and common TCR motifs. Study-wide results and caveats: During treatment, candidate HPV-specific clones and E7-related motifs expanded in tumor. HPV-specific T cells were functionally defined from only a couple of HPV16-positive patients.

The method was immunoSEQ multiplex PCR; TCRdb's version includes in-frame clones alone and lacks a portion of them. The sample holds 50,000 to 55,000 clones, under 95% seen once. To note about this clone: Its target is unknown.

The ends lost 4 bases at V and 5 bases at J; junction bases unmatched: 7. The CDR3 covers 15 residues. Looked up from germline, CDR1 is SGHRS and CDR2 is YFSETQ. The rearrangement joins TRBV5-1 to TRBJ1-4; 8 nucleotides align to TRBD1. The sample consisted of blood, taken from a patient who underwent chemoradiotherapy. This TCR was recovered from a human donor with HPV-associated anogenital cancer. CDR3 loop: CASSTGQGLNEKLFF. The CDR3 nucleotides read TGCGCCAGCAGCACCGGACAGGGCCTAAATGAAAAACTGTTTTTT.